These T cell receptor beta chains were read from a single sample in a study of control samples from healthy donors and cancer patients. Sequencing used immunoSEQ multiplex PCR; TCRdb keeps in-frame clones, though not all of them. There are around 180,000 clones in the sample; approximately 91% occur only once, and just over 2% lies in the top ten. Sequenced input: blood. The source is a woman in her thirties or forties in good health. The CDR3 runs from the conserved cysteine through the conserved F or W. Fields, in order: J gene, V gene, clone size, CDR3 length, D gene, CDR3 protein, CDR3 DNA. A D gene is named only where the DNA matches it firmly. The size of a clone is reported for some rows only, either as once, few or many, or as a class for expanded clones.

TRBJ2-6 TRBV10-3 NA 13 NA CAIRPGPRGVLTF TGTGCCATCAGACCGGGACCCAGGGGCGTCCTGACTTTC
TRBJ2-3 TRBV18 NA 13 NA CASSPPARGAPYF TGTGCCAGCTCACCACCGGCTCGCGGCGCCCCGTATTTT
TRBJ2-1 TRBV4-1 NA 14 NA CASSPLGEAGEQFF TGCGCCAGCAGCCCTCTAGGGGAGGCAGGCGAGCAGTTCTTC
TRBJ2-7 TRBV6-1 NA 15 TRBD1 CASSEAGDRAYEQYF TGTGCCAGCAGTGAAGCCGGGGACAGGGCCTACGAGCAGTACTTC
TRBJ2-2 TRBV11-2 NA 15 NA CASSPPGHYTGELFF TGTGCCAGCAGCCCCCCGGGACACTACACCGGGGAGCTGTTTTTT
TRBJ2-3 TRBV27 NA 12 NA CASRTHTDTQYF TGTGCCAGCCGGACTCACACAGATACGCAGTATTTT
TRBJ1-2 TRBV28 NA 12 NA CASSLLTTGYTF TGTGCCAGCAGTTTATTGACGACCGGCTACACCTTC
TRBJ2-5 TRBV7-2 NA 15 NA CASSLVSVYQETQYF TGTGCCAGCAGCTTAGTCTCCGTATATCAAGAGACCCAGTACTTC
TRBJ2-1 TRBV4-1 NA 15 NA CASSQDWGTYNEQFF TGCGCCAGCAGCCAAGATTGGGGGACCTACAATGAGCAGTTCTTC
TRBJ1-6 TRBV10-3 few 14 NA CAISERDGNSPLHF TGTGCCATCAGTGAAAGGGATGGGAATTCACCCCTCCACTTT
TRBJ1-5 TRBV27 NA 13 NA CASTLLGDQPQHF TGTGCCAGCACCCTCCTCGGCGATCAGCCCCAGCATTTT
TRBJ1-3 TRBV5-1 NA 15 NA CASSNLATVGNTIYF TGCGCCAGCAGCAATTTAGCGACAGTCGGGAACACCATATATTTT